This T cell receptor (beta chain) appears in the sequencing data of a study of T-cell reconstitution after alpha-beta-depleted transplantation in children. Trimming pared 1 base from V and 3 bases from J, leaving 9 bases between. The CDR3 covers 15 residues. The table lists this clonotype with a few counts. TCRbeta library preparation incorporated unique molecular identifiers. MiXCR, applied by TCRdb to the PCR reads, yields one record per CDR3 protein. The repertoire holds 200,000 to 250,000 distinct CDR3 sequences, with roughly 10% as singletons. This material consisted of PBMCs from the stem cell graft donor, taken from the stem cell graft. The chain couples TRBV12-3 or TRBV12-4 to TRBJ2-2; D gene unclear. This receptor was taken from a human donor who donated a stem cell graft to a child with acute lymphoblastic leukemia. The CDR3 sequence: CASSLGLLDTGELFF. CDR3 bases: TGTGCCAGCAGTTTAGGGTTACTGGACACCGGGGAGCTGTTTTTT.